The 7 T cell receptor beta chains given below trace back to one sample, sequenced in a study of T cell changes during pregnancy in multiple sclerosis. TCRdb's table, derived via immunoSEQ multiplex PCR, lists solely in-frame clones and lacks some. The table includes 79,000 or so clones, less than 90% detected once. Sequenced here: peripheral blood, sampled before pregnancy. These receptors were collected from a female donor with multiple sclerosis, enrolled in a pregnancy study.

The rearrangement uses TRBV6-5 and TRBJ1-1; no clear D gene. The V gene lost 0 bases and the J gene lost 0 bases, with 8 bases spanning the gap. Germline loops: CDR1 MNHEY, CDR2 SVGAGI. This CDR3 spans 15 amino acids. CDR3 amino acids: CASSYSRSVNTEAFF. CDR3 nucleotide sequence: TGTGCCAGCAGTTACTCGAGATCCGTGAACACTGAAGCTTTCTTT.

The chain recombines TRBV18 with TRBJ1-4, with D unclear. Trimming stripped 2 bases from V and 4 bases from J, with 8 bases between. This CDR3 contains 14 residues. CDR1 and CDR2 (germline): KGHSH, LQKENI. Written as DNA, the CDR3 is TGTGCCAGCTCACCAATTGCCTATAATGAAAAACTGTTTTTT. As protein: CASSPIAYNEKLFF.

J is TRBJ1-1 and V is TRBV2; D gene unclear. The CDR3 is 14 amino acids. Deletions cut 5 bases from V and 5 bases from J, with 15 bases between. Germline values: CDR1 SNHLY, CDR2 FYNNEI. CDR3: CASSSERGWTEAFF. CDR3 nucleotides: TGTGCCAGCAGTTCAGAACGGGGTTGGACTGAAGCTTTCTTT.

This chain uses TRBV19 with TRBJ1-1, with a tentative D call TRBD1 (6 bases). From germline, CDR1 is LNHDA and CDR2 SQIVND (reference sequence). The length of the CDR3 is 14 residues. Trimming removed 7 bases from V and 6 bases from J, with 18 bases in between. The CDR3 sequence: CASILKGEKAEAFF. CDR3 coding DNA: TGTGCCAGTATCCTAAAGGGGGAGAAGGCTGAAGCTTTCTTT.

The chain's CDR3 is CASSAARGTEAFF. Here the CDR3 DNA reads TGTGCCAGCAGTGCCGCTAGGGGGACTGAAGCTTTCTTT. The chain links TRBV27 to TRBJ1-1, with D possibly matching TRBD1 (6 bases). V lost 5 bases and J lost 5, with 12 bases in between. Germline loops: CDR1 MNHEY, CDR2 SMNVEV (reference sequence). The CDR3 spans 13 residues.

The chain is built from TRBV25-1 and TRBJ1-4, with D possibly TRBD1 on 5 matching bases. This CDR3 has 15 amino acids. V lost 4 bases and J 2 bases, leaving 11 bases between the germline ends. Germline loops: CDR1 MGHDK, CDR2 SYGVNS. The chain's CDR3 is CASSAQGTTNEKLFF. In nucleotides, the CDR3 is TGTGCCAGCAGTGCCCAGGGTACCACTAATGAAAAACTGTTTTTT.

Only a few counts were recorded for this clone. The chain employs TRBV7-9 and TRBJ1-2, with D possibly TRBD1 on 6 matching bases. Germline V gene sequence: CDR1 SEHNR, CDR2 FQNEAQ (reference sequence). The CDR3 contains 17 residues. V was pared by 5 bases and J by 2 bases, with 21 bases between. The CDR3 bases are TGTGCCAGCAGCCGAGATTACGGACAGCACTCGAACTATGGCTACACCTTC. Translated, it gives CASSRDYGQHSNYGYTF.